This TCR beta chain was retrieved from a study of cytomegalovirus exposure and HLA in healthy donors. Study-wide results and limits: Earlier results showed most TCR beta V segments being productive about 90% or about 30% of the time. One cluster of highly shared sequence variants probably arose as a sequencing artifact.

As concerns this clone: The antigen remains unidentified.

Germline CDR1 MGHRA, CDR2 YSYEKL. The CDR3 consists of 15 residues. V trimming: 6 bases; J trimming: 4 bases; junction bases outside the gene matches: 7. 13 Jbeta primers and 60 Vbeta primers were used for the PCR. Repertoires were generated with immunoSEQ multiplex PCR, while TCRdb's copy carries only in-frame clones and drops some. The sample carries under 150,000 clones, over 8% recorded once. The receptor was derived from a male donor in good health and CMV-seronegative. Sequencing used PBMCs. V is TRBV4-1 and J is TRBJ1-5; TRBD1 matches at 9 bases. The DNA of the CDR3 is TGCGCCAGCAGTACAGCCGGGACAGGGAATCAGCCCCAGCATTTT. Translation gives CASSTAGTGNQPQHF.